One sample yielded the 32 T cell receptor beta chains listed below, sequenced in a study of blood T cell repertoires in COVID-19. Clones were read by immunoSEQ multiplex PCR, and TCRdb kept only the in-frame ones, dropping some. Here the sample spans some 200,000 clones, roughly 79% being singletons. Specimen: peripheral blood. These receptors all come from a woman in her forties with COVID-19, enrolled during active disease.

The chain links TRBV3-1 (or the pseudogene TRBV3-2) to TRBJ2-1; 10 positions agree with TRBD2. The CDR3 extends over 15 amino acids. V was clipped by 2 bases and J by 4 bases; unmatched bases: 2. CDR1 is LGHDT and CDR2 is YNNKEL in the germline V gene (reference sequence). The CDR3 region has the DNA TGTGCCAGCAGCCAAACTAGCGGGAAATACAATGAGCAGTTCTTC. It yields the protein CASSQTSGKYNEQFF.

In this sample, this clone turned up a few times. The chain has TRBV4-1 and TRBJ2-1, with 7 bases that match TRBD2. V was pared by 8 bases and J by 5 bases, with 3 bases of the junction left unmatched. Per the germline V gene, CDR1 is MGHRA and CDR2 is YSYEKL. This CDR3 has 12 residues. The chain's CDR3 is CASGGVNNEQFF. In DNA, the CDR3 is TGCGCCAGCGGGGGGGTAAACAATGAGCAGTTCTTC.

The chain joins TRBV29-1 to TRBJ2-3, with D possibly TRBD1 on 6 matching bases. Trimming shortened V by 7 bases and J by 0 bases, and 8 bases separated the two germline ends. CDR1 and CDR2 from the germline V gene are SQVTM and ANQGSEA. The CDR3 contains 12 residues. CDR3 nucleotides: TGCAGCGATACAGGGAGCACAGATACGCAGTATTTT. It specifies CSDTGSTDTQYF.

Regarding this clone: At one of its ends the junction is not consistent with the germline gene, which may arise from a read error. The gene calls are TRBV13 and TRBJ1-6, with D perhaps TRBD1 (5 bases). This CDR3 has 15 residues. The germline V gene has CDR1 PRHDT and CDR2 FYEKMQ (reference sequence). The CDR3 is CASSVGTTLGSPLHF. In DNA, the CDR3 is TGTGCCAGCAGCGTAGGGACTACTTTAGGTTCACCCCTCCACTTT.

The chain recombines TRBV6-5 with TRBJ1-1, with D possibly being TRBD1 (5 bases). V was clipped by 6 bases and J by 7 bases, with 18 bases between them. The CDR3 loop spans 14 amino acids. The germline CDR1 and CDR2 sequences are MNHEY and SVGAGI. CDR3 in DNA: TGTGCCAGCAGCTTAATCCCCAAAACAGGTGAAGCTTTCTTT. This encodes CASSLIPKTGEAFF.

V usage is TRBV25-1 and J usage is TRBJ2-3; 10 bases are shared with TRBD1. V lost 6 bases, J lost 4 bases, and 4 bases stayed unmatched. Germline V gene lookup returns CDR1 MGHDK and CDR2 SYGVNS. The CDR3 contains 14 residues. The CDR3 DNA reads as TGTGCCAGCAGGAGACAGGGGGCTTCAGATACGCAGTATTTT. This sequence encodes CASRRQGASDTQYF.

J is TRBJ2-5 and V is TRBV6-5; D not resolved. In germline, CDR1 is MNHEY, CDR2 SVGAGI. This CDR3 spans 16 amino acids. V was trimmed by 0 bases and J by 5 bases, leaving 16 bases between them. As DNA, the CDR3 is TGTGCCAGCAGTTACTCGATAACCGGAATCGGGGAGACCCAGTACTTC. Translation gives CASSYSITGIGETQYF.

The rearrangement joins TRBV12-3 or TRBV12-4 to TRBJ2-7; D uncertain. V lost 3 bases and J 0 bases, leaving 6 bases between the germline ends. CDR3 length: 13 residues. CDR3 protein: CASSLVSSYEQYF. DNA of the CDR3: TGTGCCAGCAGTTTGGTCAGCTCCTACGAGCAGTACTTC.

The chain uses TRBV29-1 and TRBJ2-7; 9 bases line up with TRBD2. The V gene end was trimmed by 7 bases and the J gene end by 6 bases; junction bases not matched to a gene: 16. This CDR3 has 15 amino acids. Germline assignment: CDR1 SQVTM and CDR2 ANQGSEA. The CDR3 loop reads CSAEGAGGPFGEQYF. As DNA, the CDR3 is TGCAGCGCCGAGGGGGCGGGAGGGCCTTTCGGCGAGCAGTACTTC.

The chain joins TRBV5-4 to TRBJ2-2; TRBD2 agrees at 11 bases. This CDR3 spans 15 amino acids. V gave up 4 bases and J gave up 4 bases; unmatched junction bases: 3. The germline CDR1 and CDR2 sequences are SGHNT and YYREEE (reference sequence). CDR3 residues: CASSPGTSGTGELFF. The CDR3 bases are TGTGCCAGCAGCCCGGGGACTAGCGGCACCGGGGAGCTGTTTTTT.

The V gene is TRBV6-5, the J gene TRBJ2-1; 7 bases are shared with TRBD2. J gave up 4 bases and V 3 bases, and 6 bases lay outside the gene matches. CDR1 is MNHEY and CDR2 is SVGAGI in the germline V gene. This CDR3 region has 15 residues. The DNA of the CDR3 is TGTGCCAGCAGTTATTCTGGCGGGAGTTACAATGAGCAGTTCTTC. As protein: CASSYSGGSYNEQFF.

The chain carries TRBV6-5 and TRBJ2-1; 7 nucleotides line up with TRBD1. The V gene end was trimmed by 7 bases and the J gene end by 8 bases; junction bases not matched to a gene: 11. Germline values: CDR1 MNHEY, CDR2 SVGAGI. The CDR3 is 14 residues long. The CDR3 bases are TGTGCCAGCACATCAGGGGGTTTAGTAGATGAGCAGTTCTTC. Its protein product is CASTSGGLVDEQFF.

J is TRBJ2-2 and V is TRBV19; 14 nucleotides match TRBD2. This CDR3 is built from 17 residues. V dropped 6 bases and J dropped 3; count of bases not matched to a gene: 6. Looked up from germline, CDR1 is LNHDA and CDR2 is SQIVND (reference sequence). CDR3 residues: CASSRLAGGQDTGELFF. The CDR3, as DNA: TGTGCCAGTAGCAGACTAGCGGGAGGGCAGGACACCGGGGAGCTGTTTTTT.

The chain uses TRBV18 and TRBJ1-1, with 10 bases identical to TRBD1. The CDR3 totals 15 residues. V dropped 1 base and J dropped 3; count of bases not matched to a gene: 2. Germline V gene lookup returns CDR1 KGHSH and CDR2 LQKENI. CDR3 in amino acids: CASSPLGTGDTEAFF. The CDR3 DNA sequence: TGTGCCAGCTCACCACTGGGGACAGGGGACACTGAAGCTTTCTTT. The entire variable domain, with the rest obtained from reference TRBV18 and TRBJ1-1, is as follows: NAGVMQNPRHLVRRRGQEARLRCSPMKGHSHVYWYRQLPEEGLKFMVYLQKENIIDESGMPKERFSAEFPKEGPSILRIQQVVRGDSAAYFCASSPLGTGDTEAFFGQGTRLTVV.

The V and J genes are TRBV12-3 or TRBV12-4 and TRBJ2-1; weak D call: TRBD1 (6 bases). V lost 4 bases and J lost 5, with 9 bases in between. The CDR3 is made up of 13 amino acids. CDR3 loop: CASSSDSNNEQFF. CDR3 bases: TGTGCCAGCAGTTCGGACAGTAACAATGAGCAGTTCTTC.

This chain uses TRBV6-6 with TRBJ2-5; D might be TRBD2 (6 bases). This CDR3 comprises 13 residues. Looked up from germline, CDR1 is MNHNY and CDR2 is SVGAGI (reference sequence). Trimming pared 7 bases from V and 8 bases from J, leaving 17 bases between. The CDR3 coding sequence is TGTGCCAGCACCGCAGGACTATATTTTACCCAGTACTTC. The encoded protein is CASTAGLYFTQYF.

The V and J genes are TRBV3-1 (or the pseudogene TRBV3-2) and TRBJ1-1, with D possibly TRBD1 on 5 matching bases. V shed 4 bases and J shed 1 base, with 13 bases lying between them. Germline V gene lookup returns CDR1 LGHDT and CDR2 YNNKEL (reference sequence). The CDR3 sequence is 15 residues long. CDR3 loop: CASSLGTLPNTEAFF. In DNA form, the CDR3 reads TGTGCCAGCAGCCTAGGGACTCTCCCGAACACTGAAGCTTTCTTT.

The genes are TRBV4-1 and TRBJ1-4; D gene uncertain. Trimming stripped 3 bases from V and 4 bases from J, with 12 bases between. Germline V gene sequence: CDR1 MGHRA, CDR2 YSYEKL. This CDR3 region has 15 residues. The chain's CDR3 is CASSQALGSNEKLFF. The CDR3 coding sequence is TGCGCCAGCAGCCAGGCGCTTGGGAGTAATGAAAAACTGTTTTTT.

At least ten counts were recorded for this clone. V and J are TRBV5-5 and TRBJ2-7, with 7 bases identical to TRBD1. V gave up 5 bases and J gave up 5 bases; unmatched junction bases: 7. The length of the CDR3 is 13 residues. In germline, CDR1 is SGHKS, CDR2 YYEKEE (reference sequence). CDR3 coding DNA: TGTGCCAGCAGGAGACAGGGCCTCAACGAGCAGTACGTC. Protein sequence: CASRRQGLNEQYV.

The gene calls are TRBV27 and TRBJ2-6; 7 bases map to TRBD1. CDR1 is MNHEY, CDR2 SMNVEV, per germline (reference sequence). The V segment lost 5 bases and the J segment 1 base; nucleotides outside the gene matches: 14. This CDR3 has 19 residues. The CDR3 DNA follows: TGTGCCAGCAGTCCACGGACAGGTTTTGCGGTTTCTGGGGCCAACGTCCTGACTTTC. It translates to CASSPRTGFAVSGANVLTF.

In this sample, this clone turned up a few times. The rearrangement uses TRBV6-2 or TRBV6-3 and TRBJ2-7, with 7 nucleotides matching TRBD2. This CDR3 comprises 16 residues. The junction had 10 bases not matched to a gene; V was cut back by 0 bases and J by 5 bases. Germline CDR1 is MNHEY and CDR2 is SVGEGT. DNA for the CDR3: TGTGCCAGCAGTTACTCGAGCGCGGGAGATTTCCACGAGCAGTACTTC. It codes for CASSYSSAGDFHEQYF.

The rearrangement uses TRBV29-1 and TRBJ2-1; TRBD1 matches 10 bases. Germline V gene lookup returns CDR1 SQVTM and CDR2 ANQGSEA. CDR3 length: 15 amino acids. The trim removed 3 bases at V and 5 bases at J, leaving 7 bases unmatched. The CDR3 here is CSVDSGDRGNNEQFF. The CDR3 DNA sequence: TGCAGCGTTGACTCGGGGGACAGGGGTAACAATGAGCAGTTCTTC.

Only one count was recorded for this clone. J is TRBJ1-2 and V is TRBV5-4; possible D gene TRBD1, 5 bases. The CDR3 consists of 13 residues. Trimming left V 4 bases short and J 3 bases short, with 10 bases between. CDR1 and CDR2 (germline): SGHNT, YYREEE (reference sequence). CDR3 amino acids: CASSDSGHYGYTF. The CDR3 DNA sequence: TGTGCCAGCAGCGATTCAGGGCACTATGGCTACACCTTC.

The chain joins TRBV5-8 to TRBJ1-1, with 11 bases lining up with TRBD1. Germline V gene sequence: CDR1 SGHTS, CDR2 YDEGEE. The CDR3 has 15 residues. V was pared by 1 base and J by 4 bases, with 3 bases of the junction left unmatched. The CDR3 DNA follows: TGTGCCAGCAGCTTGCCGGGACAGGGGGTCACTGAAGCTTTCTTT. Its translation is CASSLPGQGVTEAFF.

The chain carries TRBV6-6 and TRBJ2-5; D perhaps matches TRBD1 (5 bases). The V end lost 10 bases, the J end lost 4 bases, and 10 bases lay between the germline ends. The CDR3 has 11 amino acids. CDR1 MNHNY and CDR2 SVGAGI come from the germline V gene (reference sequence). CDR3 amino acids: CATGQGETQYF. CDR3 bases: TGTGCCACTGGACAAGGAGAGACCCAGTACTTC.

The chain links TRBV28 to TRBJ2-6; D perhaps matches TRBD2 (5 bases). Germline V gene data show CDR1 as MDHEN and CDR2 as SYDVKM. The CDR3 runs 15 residues. Trimming left V 7 bases short and J 2 bases short, with 12 bases between. DNA of the CDR3: TGTGCCAGCACTACTACGGGAACTGGGGCCAACGTCCTGACTTTC. Its translation is CASTTTGTGANVLTF.

The rearrangement joins TRBV6-5 to TRBJ2-7; 9 bases agree with TRBD2. Trimming at V came to 5 bases and at J to 4 bases, leaving 9 bases not matched to a gene. CDR1 and CDR2 (germline): MNHEY, SVGAGI. The CDR3 totals 15 residues. The CDR3 region is CASSPTGTSRYEQYF. The CDR3 DNA is TGTGCCAGCAGTCCGACGGGGACTAGCCGATACGAGCAGTACTTC.

The CDR3 region has the DNA TGTGCCAGCAGTGAAGCCTCAACAGGGATATGGAAGACCCAGTACTTC. Translated: CASSEASTGIWKTQYF. The V and J genes are TRBV6-1 and TRBJ2-5; D is perhaps TRBD1 (6 bases). CDR3 length equals 16 residues. V shed 0 bases and J shed 6 bases, with 17 bases lying between them. Per germline, CDR1 MNHNS and CDR2 SASEGT.

This rearrangement joins TRBV6-5 to TRBJ1-5; D remains ambiguous. V lost 5 bases and J 5 bases, leaving 10 bases between the germline ends. The germline V gene has CDR1 MNHEY and CDR2 SVGAGI. The CDR3 extends over 13 amino acids. The CDR3 protein is CASSLTSDQPQHF. The CDR3 DNA sequence: TGTGCCAGCAGTCTTACATCTGATCAGCCCCAGCATTTT.

The chain carries TRBV7-9 and TRBJ1-1, with no clear D. Germline loops: CDR1 SEHNR, CDR2 FQNEAQ (reference sequence). The CDR3 runs to 14 residues. The V end was cut by 1 base, the J end by 4 bases, with 10 bases between. Here the CDR3 DNA reads TGTGCCAGCAGCTTAGTCCAGCCGGGCACTGAAGCTTTCTTT. Protein product: CASSLVQPGTEAFF.

The rearrangement joins TRBV18 to TRBJ1-1, with 8 bases identical to TRBD1. The CDR3 totals 14 residues. Germline V lookup: CDR1 KGHSH, CDR2 LQKENI. The junction had 9 bases not matched to a gene; V was cut back by 5 bases and J by 7 bases. CDR3 in DNA: TGTGCCAGCTCATCCTCGGACAGGGCTTATGAAGCTTTCTTT. This gives the protein CASSSSDRAYEAFF.

This chain connects TRBV7-9 to TRBJ2-7, with 8 nucleotides matching TRBD1. The germline V gene encodes CDR1 SEHNR and CDR2 FQNEAQ (reference sequence). The CDR3 spans 13 residues. The V segment lost 4 bases and the J segment 9 bases; nucleotides outside the gene matches: 8. The CDR3, as DNA: TGTGCCAGCAGCTCCTCAGGGGGCTTAGGGCAGTACTTC. Protein: CASSSSGGLGQYF.